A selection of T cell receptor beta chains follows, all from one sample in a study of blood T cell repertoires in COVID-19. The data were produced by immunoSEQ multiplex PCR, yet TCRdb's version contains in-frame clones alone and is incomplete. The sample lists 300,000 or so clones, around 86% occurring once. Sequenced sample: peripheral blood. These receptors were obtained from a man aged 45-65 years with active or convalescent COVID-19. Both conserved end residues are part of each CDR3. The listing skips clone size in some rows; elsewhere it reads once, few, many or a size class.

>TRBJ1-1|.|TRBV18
CASSPPGEGEAFF
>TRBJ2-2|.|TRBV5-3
CARSLGAGGNTGELFF
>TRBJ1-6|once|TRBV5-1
CASSDRLDAPLHF
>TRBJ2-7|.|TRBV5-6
CASSIAGEQYF
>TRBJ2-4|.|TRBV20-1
CSASVVLAKNIQYF
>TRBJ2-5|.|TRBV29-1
CSVDPRLAKETQYF
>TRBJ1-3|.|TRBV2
CASVYRSSGNTIYF
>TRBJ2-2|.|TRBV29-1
CSVGGAGELFF
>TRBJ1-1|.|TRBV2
CASSRGGSHTEAFF
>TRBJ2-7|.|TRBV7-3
CASSLKGPTEYHAYEQYF
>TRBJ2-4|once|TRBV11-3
CASSFQGQGNIQYF
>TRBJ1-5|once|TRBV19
CASSIGARGGGVFGGNQPQHF
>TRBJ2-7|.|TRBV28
CASSSGQGAMQYF
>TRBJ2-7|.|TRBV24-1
CATSGGQGAYEQYF
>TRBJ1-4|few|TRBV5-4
CASSWGATGPNEKLFF
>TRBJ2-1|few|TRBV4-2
CASSQDSLAGADEQFF
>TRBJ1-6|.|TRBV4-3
CASSQGPHGGYNSPLHF
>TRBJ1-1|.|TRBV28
CASSYGQGPFF
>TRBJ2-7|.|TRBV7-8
CASSLARLPGTIYEQYF
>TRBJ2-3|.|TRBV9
CASSVAGLLTDTQYF
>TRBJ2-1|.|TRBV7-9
CASSISGSSYNEQFF
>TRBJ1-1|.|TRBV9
CASSPRDRDDTEAFF
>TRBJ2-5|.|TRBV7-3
CASSPGEREKETQYF
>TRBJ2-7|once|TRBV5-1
CASSLADSNSAFYEQYF
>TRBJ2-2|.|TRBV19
CASSSGGWTGELFF
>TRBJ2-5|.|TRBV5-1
CASSIGQDKETQYF
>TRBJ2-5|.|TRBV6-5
CASSYETAQETQYF
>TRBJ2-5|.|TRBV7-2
CASSLWGTGQETQYF
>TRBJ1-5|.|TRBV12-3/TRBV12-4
CASSWTTNQPQHF